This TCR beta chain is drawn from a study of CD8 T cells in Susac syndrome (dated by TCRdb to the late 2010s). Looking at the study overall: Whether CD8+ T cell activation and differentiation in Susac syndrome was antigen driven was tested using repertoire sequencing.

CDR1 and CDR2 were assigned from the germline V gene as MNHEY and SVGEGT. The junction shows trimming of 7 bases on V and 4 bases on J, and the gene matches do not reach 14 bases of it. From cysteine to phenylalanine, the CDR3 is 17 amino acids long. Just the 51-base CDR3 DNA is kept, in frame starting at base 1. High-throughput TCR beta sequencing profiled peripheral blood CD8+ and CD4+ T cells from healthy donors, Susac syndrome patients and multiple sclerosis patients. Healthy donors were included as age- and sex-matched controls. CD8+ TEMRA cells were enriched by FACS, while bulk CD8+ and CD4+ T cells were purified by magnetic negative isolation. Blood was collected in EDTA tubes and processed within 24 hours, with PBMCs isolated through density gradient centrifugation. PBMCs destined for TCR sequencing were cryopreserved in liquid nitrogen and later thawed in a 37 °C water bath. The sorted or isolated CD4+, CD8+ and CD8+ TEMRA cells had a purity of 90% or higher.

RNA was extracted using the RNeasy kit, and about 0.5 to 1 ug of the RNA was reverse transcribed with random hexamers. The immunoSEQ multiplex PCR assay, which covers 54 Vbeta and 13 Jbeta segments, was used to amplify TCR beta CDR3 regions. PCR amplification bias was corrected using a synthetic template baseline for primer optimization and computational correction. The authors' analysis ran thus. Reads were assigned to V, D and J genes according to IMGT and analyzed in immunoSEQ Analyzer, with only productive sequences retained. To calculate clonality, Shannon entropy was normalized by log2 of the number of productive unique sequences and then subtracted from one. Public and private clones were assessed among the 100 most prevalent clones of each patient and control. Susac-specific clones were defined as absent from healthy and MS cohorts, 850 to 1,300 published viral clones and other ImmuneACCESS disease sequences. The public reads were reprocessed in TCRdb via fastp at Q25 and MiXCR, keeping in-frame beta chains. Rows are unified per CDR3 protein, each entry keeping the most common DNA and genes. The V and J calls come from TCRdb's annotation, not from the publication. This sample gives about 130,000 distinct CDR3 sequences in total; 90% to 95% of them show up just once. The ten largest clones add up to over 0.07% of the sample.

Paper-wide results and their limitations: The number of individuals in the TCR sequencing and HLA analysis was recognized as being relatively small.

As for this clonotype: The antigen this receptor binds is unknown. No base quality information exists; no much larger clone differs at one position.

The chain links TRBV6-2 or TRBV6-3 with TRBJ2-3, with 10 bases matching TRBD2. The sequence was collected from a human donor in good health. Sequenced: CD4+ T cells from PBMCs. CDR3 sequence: CASTIASLAGVSDTQYF. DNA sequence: TGTGCCAGCACGATAGCCTCCCTAGCGGGAGTGTCAGATACGCAGTATTTT.